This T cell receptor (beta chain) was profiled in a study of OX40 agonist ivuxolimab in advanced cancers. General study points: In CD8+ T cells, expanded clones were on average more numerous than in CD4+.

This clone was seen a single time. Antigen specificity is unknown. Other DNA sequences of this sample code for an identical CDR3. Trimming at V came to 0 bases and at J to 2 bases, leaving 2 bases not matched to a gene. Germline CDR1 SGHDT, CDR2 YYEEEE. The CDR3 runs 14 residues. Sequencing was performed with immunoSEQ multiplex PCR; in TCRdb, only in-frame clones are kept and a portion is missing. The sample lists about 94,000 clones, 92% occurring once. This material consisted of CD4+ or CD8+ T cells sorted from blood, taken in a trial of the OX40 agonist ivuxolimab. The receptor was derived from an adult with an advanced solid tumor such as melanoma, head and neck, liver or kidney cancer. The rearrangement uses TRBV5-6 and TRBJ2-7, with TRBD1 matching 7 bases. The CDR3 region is CASSLGQGAYEQYF. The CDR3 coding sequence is TGTGCCAGCAGCTTGGGGCAGGGGGCCTACGAGCAGTACTTC.